This TCR beta chain was retrieved from a study of T cells expressing NK-cell markers. The CDR3 is 17 amino acids. TCRdb reprocessed the 5' RACE reads and reports one entry per CDR3 protein, with no DNA. The record lists 350,000 to 500,000 distinct CDR3 sequences, of which the ten most abundant hold more than 7%. V and J are TRBV12-3 or TRBV12-4 and TRBJ2-1; checking the TCRdb D call of TRBD1 is not possible without DNA. The sample consisted of blood T cells: a sorted CD56 or NKG2C T cell subset, CD4+ or CD8+ T cells, or bulk PBMC T cells (not recorded which). This clonotype was obtained from a woman between 18 and 75 years old in good health. The CDR3 sequence is CASSLESWGWPYNEQFF.